This record looks at one TCR beta chain sequence and its context. This specimen belongs to a study of PD-L1 blockade in urothelial cancer. Profiling relied on immunoSEQ multiplex PCR, and the TCRdb table lists in-frame clones only, not all of them. Of 55,000 or so clones listed, over 70% are singletons. This CDR3 region has 13 residues. Germline V CDR1 and CDR2: MDHEN, SYDVKM. V lost 7 bases, J lost 5 bases, and 6 bases stayed unmatched. The chain employs TRBV28 and TRBJ2-7; 9 bases are a match to TRBD1. This specimen consisted of PBMCs, obtained around atezolizumab (anti-PD-L1) treatment. The receptor was derived from a middle-aged man with urothelial cancer. CDR3: CASIRTGVHEQYF. The CDR3 DNA reads as TGTGCCAGCATCCGGACAGGGGTCCACGAGCAGTACTTC.